The TCR beta chain described here comes from a study of T cell responses to AZD1222 COVID-19 vaccine. Study outcomes and limitations: Spike was spanned by vaccine-associated CD4 TCRs, which were dominant at 160-218 and 743-854. Spike-specific TCR breadth and depth went up after people got two AZD1222 doses. Clonal diversity was possibly underestimated, and the donors were mostly white British, with more females.

V was cut by 3 bases and J by 10 bases, with 19 bases left in between. The CDR3 sequence is 15 residues long. CDR1 and CDR2 from the germline V gene are DFQATT and SNEGSKA (reference sequence). Libraries were prepared by immunoSEQ multiplex PCR; TCRdb keeps only in-frame clonotypes and omits some of them. The sample carries 150,000 to 200,000 clones, about 86% recorded once. Comments on this clone: Its antigen is unidentified.

The sample here was peripheral blood, taken 28 days after the second AZD1222 dose. V gene TRBV20-1 combines with J gene TRBJ1-6, with D uncertain. The origin of this receptor is an adult who received the AZD1222 COVID-19 vaccine. The CDR3 here is CSASTLGQPSSPLHF. CDR3 in DNA: TGCAGTGCTAGTACATTAGGTCAGCCGAGCTCACCCCTCCACTTT.